This T cell receptor (beta chain) was identified in a study of T cell responses to AZD1222 COVID-19 vaccine. Background on the study: The analysis combined second doses at about 4 or about 12 weeks. Study-wide points: Baseline seropositivity occurred in only a handful of AZD1222 recipients. Clonal diversity may have been underestimated in mostly white British donors. A rise in Spike-specific TCR breadth and depth followed two AZD1222 doses.

Data came from immunoSEQ multiplex PCR; TCRdb stores just in-frame clones and leaves some out. The sample consists of under 150,000 clones, around 92% of them appearing once. To note about this clone: Its antigen is still unknown.

V was cut by 11 bases and J by 7 bases, with 21 bases left in between. Germline V lookup: CDR1 MNHEY, CDR2 SMNVEV (reference sequence). The CDR3 is 13 amino acids. The sequenced sample was peripheral blood, obtained on day 0 of AZD1222 vaccination. This chain links TRBV27 with TRBJ2-7; no clear D. The sequence was collected from an adult in good health. This CDR3 reads CAPGVARAYEQYF. CDR3 nucleotide sequence: TGTGCCCCTGGAGTAGCCCGAGCGTATGAGCAGTACTTC.